The 20 T cell receptor beta chains below were found in one sample sequenced in a study of cytomegalovirus exposure and HLA in healthy donors. The primer mix had 60 Vbeta and 13 Jbeta primers. Using immunoSEQ multiplex PCR, the repertoire was profiled, and TCRdb retains in-frame clones only, with some absent. The sample contains 150,000 or so clones, over 60% of which appear only once. The sample was PBMCs. The receptors shown here come from a man between 45 and 60 years old in good health and CMV-seropositive.

The rearrangement uses TRBV27 and TRBJ2-7; 8 bases line up with TRBD1. Germline loops: CDR1 MNHEY, CDR2 SMNVEV (reference sequence). The CDR3 is made up of 17 amino acids. V shed 2 bases and J 4 bases; nucleotides not matched to a gene: 13. CDR3 residues: CASSLTDAAGGLYEQYF. The CDR3 nucleotides are TGTGCCAGCAGTTTAACCGACGCGGCAGGGGGCCTATACGAGCAGTACTTC.

The rearrangement uses TRBV2 and TRBJ2-4; the match to TRBD1 covers 7 bases. CDR3 length: 16 residues. The V segment lost 6 bases and the J segment 1 base; nucleotides outside the gene matches: 9. CDR1 SNHLY and CDR2 FYNNEI come from the germline V gene. In DNA form, the CDR3 reads TGTGCCAGCAGGGAACTTACAGGGGCGGCCAAAAACATTCAGTACTTC. This codes for CASRELTGAAKNIQYF.

The rearrangement joins TRBV28 to TRBJ1-1; no definite D call. This CDR3 has 15 residues. V shed 6 bases and J shed 0 bases, with 14 bases lying between them. Germline V lookup: CDR1 MDHEN, CDR2 SYDVKM. This chain's CDR3 is CASRPIEYLNTEAFF. The DNA of the CDR3 is TGTGCCAGCAGGCCGATAGAGTACTTGAACACTGAAGCTTTCTTT.

This chain's CDR3 is CASSVGAGGPDTQYF. Written as DNA, the CDR3 is TGTGCCAGCAGCGTAGGGGCGGGGGGCCCAGATACGCAGTATTTT. This sequence joins TRBV9 and TRBJ2-3; TRBD2 matches 8 bases. Germline CDR1 SGDLS, CDR2 YYNGEE. The CDR3 spans 15 residues. After removal of 0 bases from V and 4 bases from J, the junction contained 4 bases not matched to a gene.

The J gene is TRBJ1-1, the V gene TRBV5-1, with D possibly matching TRBD1 (5 bases). V was pared by 0 bases and J by 1 base, with 16 bases between. The CDR3 is 17 amino acids. In germline, CDR1 is SGHRS, CDR2 YFSETQ. The CDR3 loop is CASSLGARAGGNTEAFF. The CDR3 DNA reads as TGCGCCAGCAGCTTGGGGGCAAGGGCGGGGGGGAACACTGAAGCTTTCTTT.

V is TRBV18 and J is TRBJ1-1, with 9 bases identical to TRBD1. Germline trimming cut 2 bases from V and 2 bases from J; bases unmatched to any gene: 9. Germline CDR1 is KGHSH and CDR2 is LQKENI. The CDR3 loop spans 17 amino acids. The CDR3 coding sequence is TGTGCCAGCTCACCAAGAGGACAGGGGTATGTTAACACTGAAGCTTTCTTT. Translation gives CASSPRGQGYVNTEAFF.

This clone was detected only a few times. CDR3 bases: TGTGCCAGTACCACCAAGGGACAGGGGGCCCCTGAAGCTTTCTTT. It specifies CASTTKGQGAPEAFF. This chain connects TRBV19 to TRBJ1-1; 12 positions agree with TRBD1. This CDR3 comprises 15 residues. The V gene's germline CDR1 is LNHDA and CDR2 SQIVND (reference sequence). Losses at the gene ends were 7 bases for V and 6 bases for J; bases not matched to a gene: 9.

The CDR3 spells CASSYSATGGTEAFF. DNA of the CDR3: TGTGCCAGCAGTTACTCGGCGACAGGGGGCACTGAAGCTTTCTTT. V and J are TRBV6-5 and TRBJ1-1; the match to TRBD1 covers 9 bases. The CDR3 length is 15 residues. J was trimmed by 4 bases and V by 0 bases; bases with no gene match: 3. CDR1 and CDR2 (germline): MNHEY, SVGAGI.

CDR3 DNA sequence: TGTGCCAGCAGCCCTCACCGGGACAGGCCGGGACGAGGTGGCTACACCTTC. Amino acids: CASSPHRDRPGRGGYTF. The J gene is TRBJ1-2, the V gene TRBV7-2; 8 bases line up with TRBD1. This CDR3 spans 17 amino acids. From germline, CDR1 is SGHTA and CDR2 FQGNSA. With 5 bases clipped from V and 7 bases from J, the junction kept 18 bases outside the gene matches.

This chain links TRBV14 with TRBJ1-2; D ambiguous. Germline V gene sequence: CDR1 SGHDN, CDR2 FVKESK. This CDR3 spans 13 amino acids. V dropped 4 bases and J dropped 4 bases, with 10 bases sitting between them. CDR3 in DNA: TGTGCCAGCAGCCTGATGGAGGGCTATGGCTACACCTTC. Its protein product is CASSLMEGYGYTF.

This clone was recorded a few times. The CDR3 DNA reads TGTGCCAGCAGCGTAGGGGCAGGGTTCTTTGAAAAACTGTTTTTT. Translation gives CASSVGAGFFEKLFF. V and J are TRBV9 and TRBJ1-4; D might be TRBD1 (5 bases). This CDR3 is built from 15 residues. Per the germline V gene, CDR1 is SGDLS and CDR2 is YYNGEE. Trimming removed 0 bases from V and 7 bases from J, with 13 bases in between.

This rearrangement joins TRBV19 to TRBJ2-7; 10 nucleotides match TRBD2. This CDR3 spans 16 amino acids. Germline CDR1 is LNHDA and CDR2 is SQIVND (reference sequence). V gave up 11 bases and J gave up 2 bases; unmatched junction bases: 15. CDR3 coding DNA: TGTGCCCAGGGCCCAGGGAAACTAGCGGGAACCTACGAGCAGTACGTC. This codes for CAQGPGKLAGTYEQYV.

V is TRBV7-7 and J is TRBJ2-2, with 7 nucleotides matching TRBD1. V shed 5 bases, J shed 1 base, and the junction held 4 bases outside the gene matches. This CDR3 is 15 amino acids long. Germline V CDR1 and CDR2: SSHAT, FNYEAQ (reference sequence). This CDR3 reads CASSETGMNTGELFF. DNA for the CDR3: TGTGCCAGCAGCGAGACAGGGATGAACACCGGGGAGCTGTTTTTT.

The chain joins TRBV14 to TRBJ2-6, with a weak D call TRBD1 (6 bases). V was shortened by 5 bases and J by 3 bases, with 11 bases between the two germline ends. The germline gives CDR1 SGHDN, CDR2 FVKESK. The CDR3 runs 15 residues. The CDR3 is CASSSSGVGANVLTF. CDR3 DNA: TGTGCCAGCAGCTCATCAGGGGTTGGGGCCAACGTCCTGACTTTC.

The V gene is TRBV5-1, the J gene TRBJ2-3; D unclear. Trimming left V 0 bases short and J 2 bases short, with 10 bases between. This CDR3 spans 15 amino acids. The germline V gene encodes CDR1 SGHRS and CDR2 YFSETQ. For the CDR3, the DNA is TGCGCCAGCAGCTTGGGTCAGGCCTCCACAGATACGCAGTATTTT. Encoded protein: CASSLGQASTDTQYF.

This rearrangement joins TRBV7-2 to TRBJ2-3; 10 bases align to TRBD2. Germline loops: CDR1 SGHTA, CDR2 FQGNSA. This CDR3 is built from 18 residues. V dropped 4 bases and J dropped 3; count of bases not matched to a gene: 13. The CDR3, as DNA: TGTGCCAGCAGCTCCCGGTATCAGCGGGGGGGCCTGACAGATACGCAGTATTTT. Translating it yields CASSSRYQRGGLTDTQYF.

The table lists this clone with a few counts. This chain connects TRBV2 to TRBJ1-1; tentatively, D is TRBD1 (6 bases). V lost 6 bases to trimming and J lost 5 bases, with 13 bases between them. The CDR3 extends over 13 amino acids. Germline-derived CDR1 and CDR2 are SNHLY and FYNNEI. CDR3: CASRHREGTEAFF. CDR3 DNA sequence: TGTGCCAGCAGGCACAGGGAAGGGACTGAAGCTTTCTTT.

The genes are TRBV7-3 and TRBJ1-1, with D perhaps TRBD1 (5 bases). V was trimmed by 5 bases and J by 2 bases, leaving 27 bases between them. Germline values: CDR1 SGHTA, CDR2 FQGTGA. The CDR3 sequence is 19 residues long. This chain's CDR3 is CASSPHPASLGGFNTEAFF. The CDR3 nucleotides are TGTGCCAGCAGCCCCCACCCCGCCAGTTTGGGGGGTTTTAACACTGAAGCTTTCTTT.

The gene calls are TRBV10-2 and TRBJ2-7, with TRBD1 identical over 7 bases. Germline trimming cut 6 bases from V and 3 bases from J; bases unmatched to any gene: 8. This CDR3 comprises 14 residues. Germline-derived CDR1 and CDR2 are WSHSY and SAAADI. CDR3 sequence reads: CASSSSRDSYEQYF. The CDR3 bases are TGCGCCAGCAGCTCCTCCCGGGACAGCTACGAGCAGTACTTC.

The gene calls are TRBV7-2 and TRBJ1-1; D uncertain. V was clipped by 0 bases and J by 1 base, with 6 bases between them. CDR3 length: 14 amino acids. From germline, CDR1 is SGHTA and CDR2 FQGNSA. The CDR3 nucleotides read TGTGCCAGCAGCTTAGCGCGCGGGAACACTGAAGCTTTCTTT. It yields the protein CASSLARGNTEAFF.